Listed below are T cell receptor beta chains from one sample, sequenced in a study of early T cells in non-severe SARS-CoV-2 infection. TCRdb processed the 5' RACE reads anew with MiXCR; each CDR3 protein has one entry. This table has 50,000 to 65,000 distinct CDR3 sequences, 20% to 25% appearing once. Specimen: whole blood, collected at baseline. All receptors come from an adult who was a healthcare worker with PCR-confirmed SARS-CoV-2 infection or an uninfected control (not recorded which). Each CDR3 is given with its conserved first and last residue. Each record gives: D gene, clone size, V gene, J gene, CDR3 protein, CDR3 DNA. D genes are given only for firm matches. A row's size may be missing; if present it is once, few, many or a size class.

-,-,TRBV3-1,TRBJ1-3,CASSQVAGGNTIYF,TGTGCCAGCAGCCAAGTAGCGGGCGGAAACACCATATATTTT
-,many,TRBV4-1,TRBJ1-5,CASSQEGRNQPQHF,TGCGCCAGCAGCCAAGAGGGGAGAAATCAGCCCCAGCATTTT
-,-,TRBV5-1,TRBJ2-7,CASSPWEGAYEQYF,TGCGCCAGCAGCCCCTGGGAGGGGGCCTACGAGCAGTACTTC
-,-,TRBV20-1,TRBJ1-1,CSAGDVGTEAFF,TGCAGTGCTGGGGATGTGGGCACTGAAGCTTTCTTT
-,few,TRBV12-3/TRBV12-4,TRBJ1-5,CASSPRDSNQPQHF,TGTGCCAGCAGTCCCAGGGACAGCAATCAGCCCCAGCATTTT
TRBD2,few,TRBV20-1,TRBJ2-7,CSARGLDYEQYF,TGCAGTGCCCGAGGACTAGACTACGAGCAGTACTTC
TRBD1,few,TRBV11-2,TRBJ2-2,CASHVTPGQGDTGELFF,TGTGCCAGCCACGTTACCCCGGGACAGGGGGATACCGGGGAGCTGTTTTTT
-,-,TRBV29-1,TRBJ1-5,CSVEGQGNQPQHF,TGCAGCGTTGAAGGACAGGGCAATCAGCCCCAGCATTTT
-,-,TRBV12-3/TRBV12-4,TRBJ2-5,CASSTDSLETQYF,TGTGCCAGCAGCACCGACAGTCTGGAGACCCAGTACTTC
-,many,TRBV4-1,TRBJ2-3,CASKPGGLADTQYF,TGCGCCAGCAAGCCCGGGGGCTTGGCAGATACGCAGTATTTT
TRBD1,once,TRBV7-8,TRBJ2-7,CASSLIQGENYEQYF,TGTGCCAGCAGCTTAATCCAGGGGGAGAACTACGAGCAGTACTTC
-,-,TRBV12-3/TRBV12-4,TRBJ2-2,CASSRTRTGELFF,TGTGCCAGCAGCCGTACACGTACCGGGGAGCTGTTTTTT
TRBD2,few,TRBV7-2,TRBJ2-7,CASSLSGTSVYEQYF,TGTGCCAGCAGCTTAAGCGGGACTAGTGTCTACGAGCAGTACTTC
-,-,TRBV23-1,TRBJ2-3,CASSHRKRDTQYF,TGCGCCAGCAGTCACAGGAAGAGAGATACGCAGTATTTT
-,-,TRBV7-2,TRBJ2-2,CASSSGPYTGELFF,TGTGCCAGCAGTTCCGGACCGTATACCGGGGAGCTGTTTTTT
TRBD1,-,TRBV7-3,TRBJ2-3,CASGQGAPTDTQYF,TGTGCCAGCGGACAGGGGGCCCCCACAGATACGCAGTATTTT
-,-,TRBV25-1,TRBJ1-1,CASSKMNTEAFF,TGTGCCAGCAGCAAGATGAACACTGAAGCTTTCTTT
-,-,TRBV12-3/TRBV12-4,TRBJ1-1,CASSLADLPASTEAFF,TGTGCCAGCAGTTTAGCGGATTTACCAGCGAGCACTGAAGCTTTCTTT
-,-,TRBV29-1,TRBJ1-1,CSVGSVAGVNTEAFF,TGCAGCGTTGGATCAGTCGCGGGCGTGAACACTGAAGCTTTCTTT
-,-,TRBV24-1,TRBJ2-1,CATSLEGHQQFF,TGTGCCACCAGCCTAGAGGGGCACCAGCAGTTCTTC
-,-,TRBV7-9,TRBJ2-7,CASSLVPAGYHEQYF,TGTGCCAGCAGCTTAGTTCCTGCGGGTTACCACGAGCAGTACTTC
-,-,TRBV5-1,TRBJ2-7,CASSSGGGGSWAYEQYF,TGCGCCAGCAGCTCGGGCGGAGGTGGTTCCTGGGCCTACGAGCAGTACTTC
-,few,TRBV18,TRBJ1-5,CASSPGGLRDQPQHF,TGTGCCAGCTCACCAGGGGGGCTCAGGGATCAGCCCCAGCATTTT
-,few,TRBV20-1,TRBJ2-1,CSARRPTDWDEQFF,TGCAGTGCCCGACGCCCAACTGACTGGGATGAGCAGTTCTTC
-,few,TRBV5-1,TRBJ2-1,CASSLDSGSYNEQFF,TGCGCCAGCAGCTTAGACAGTGGCTCCTACAATGAGCAGTTCTTC
-,many,TRBV7-9,TRBJ2-5,CASSFLGRALQETQYF,TGTGCCAGCAGTTTCCTCGGTCGAGCCCTACAAGAGACCCAGTACTTC
TRBD1,-,TRBV7-9,TRBJ2-3,CASSFARTGADTQYF,TGTGCCAGCAGCTTTGCGCGGACAGGGGCAGATACGCAGTATTTT
-,-,TRBV7-9,TRBJ2-7,CASSEPPTEYEQYF,TGTGCCAGCAGCGAACCCCCTACAGAGTACGAGCAGTACTTC
-,-,TRBV29-1,TRBJ1-1,CSVVGHLNTEAFF,TGCAGCGTTGTCGGACACTTGAACACTGAAGCTTTCTTT
-,-,TRBV5-1,TRBJ2-3,CASSPDSGVDTQYF,TGCGCCAGCAGTCCGGACTCAGGCGTAGATACGCAGTATTTT
TRBD1,few,TRBV7-8,TRBJ2-2,CASTPDRVQNTGELFF,TGTGCCAGCACGCCAGACAGGGTCCAGAACACCGGGGAGCTGTTTTTT
-,few,TRBV20-1,TRBJ1-1,CSAKNRRATLQAFF,TGCAGTGCTAAAAATCGCCGCGCGACCCTCCAAGCTTTCTTT
-,many,TRBV5-1,TRBJ1-2,CASSLGGTNYGYTF,TGCGCCAGCAGCTTGGGGGGAACGAACTATGGCTACACCTTC
-,few,TRBV27,TRBJ1-5,CASSPSLSPSNQPQHF,TGTGCCAGCAGCCCCAGTCTAAGTCCTAGCAATCAGCCCCAGCATTTT
-,-,TRBV10-2,TRBJ1-2,CASLPSTADLTNYGYTF,TGCGCCAGCCTACCCTCGACCGCGGACCTTACTAACTATGGCTACACCTTC
-,many,TRBV30,TRBJ1-5,CAWSPGSNQPQHF,TGTGCCTGGAGCCCCGGGAGCAATCAGCCCCAGCATTTT
TRBD2,few,TRBV25-1,TRBJ2-5,CASSDGGAGETQYF,TGTGCCAGCAGTGACGGGGGGGCAGGGGAGACCCAGTACTTC
-,few,TRBV12-3/TRBV12-4,TRBJ1-3,CASSVSATGNTIYF,TGTGCCAGCAGTGTTTCAGCGACGGGAAACACCATATATTTT
-,-,TRBV5-1,TRBJ2-5,CASSDENLQETQYF,TGCGCCAGCAGTGACGAAAATCTCCAAGAGACCCAGTACTTC
TRBD2,few,TRBV24-1,TRBJ2-3,CATSDSSGHADTQYF,TGTGCCACCAGTGACTCTAGCGGTCATGCAGATACGCAGTATTTT
-,-,TRBV9,TRBJ2-7,CASSPLAGLNYEQYF,TGTGCCAGCAGCCCCCTCGCGGGACTGAACTACGAGCAGTACTTC
TRBD2,-,TRBV7-2,TRBJ2-5,CASSPPPRWLAGETQYF,TGTGCCAGCAGCCCACCCCCCCGGTGGCTAGCGGGGGAGACCCAGTACTTC
-,many,TRBV10-3,TRBJ1-2,CAIGELGHGYTF,TGTGCCATCGGGGAGCTCGGTCATGGCTACACCTTC
TRBD1,few,TRBV6-5,TRBJ1-2,CASRAVGQTYGYTF,TGTGCCAGCAGAGCCGTGGGACAGACCTATGGCTACACCTTC
-,-,TRBV12-3/TRBV12-4,TRBJ1-1,CASRAGANTEAFF,TGTGCCAGCAGGGCAGGGGCGAACACTGAAGCTTTCTTT
TRBD1,-,TRBV7-8,TRBJ1-2,CASSLIGQGGNYGYTF,TGTGCCAGCAGCTTAATCGGACAGGGGGGTAACTATGGCTACACCTTC
TRBD1,few,TRBV7-7,TRBJ2-5,CASSPGQGETQYF,TGTGCCAGCAGCCCCGGACAGGGAGAGACCCAGTACTTC
TRBD2,-,TRBV12-3/TRBV12-4,TRBJ2-3,CASIRGGGLSDTQYF,TGTGCCAGCATTAGGGGCGGGGGTCTCTCAGATACGCAGTATTTT
TRBD2,-,TRBV28,TRBJ2-1,CASSSLASGSQNNEQFF,TGTGCCAGCAGTTCCCTCGCTAGCGGGAGTCAGAACAATGAGCAGTTCTTC
-,few,TRBV18,TRBJ1-2,CASSVESRNGYTF,TGTGCCAGCTCAGTAGAGAGTCGTAATGGCTACACCTTC
TRBD1,-,TRBV19,TRBJ2-1,CASSGTGLRLTGEQFF,TGTGCCAGTAGTGGGACAGGCCTTAGGTTGACGGGTGAGCAGTTCTTC
-,-,TRBV2,TRBJ1-2,CASSKSSSGDYGYTF,TGTGCCAGCAGTAAAAGTTCCTCGGGTGACTATGGCTACACCTTC
-,few,TRBV5-4,TRBJ2-2,CASSLVGNTGELFF,TGTGCCAGCAGCTTGGTAGGGAACACCGGGGAGCTGTTTTTT